This TCR beta chain was sequenced in a study of T cell changes during pregnancy in multiple sclerosis. The method was immunoSEQ multiplex PCR; TCRdb's version includes in-frame clones alone and lacks a portion of them. There are tens of thousands of clones in the sample; approximately 91% occur only once, and over 0.4% lies in the top ten. This material consisted of CD4+ T cells from peripheral blood mononuclear cells, taken in the third trimester of pregnancy. This receptor was identified in a female donor in good health, enrolled as a control in a pregnancy study.

In nucleotides, the CDR3 is TGTGCCAGCAGCAAAGACAGGGGGGTCTCCTACAATGAGCAGTTCTTC. Its translation: CASSKDRGVSYNEQFF. This chain links TRBV5-6 with TRBJ2-1; 9 bases line up with TRBD1. V trimming: 4 bases; J trimming: 0 bases; junction bases outside the gene matches: 5. CDR1 is SGHDT, CDR2 YYEEEE, per germline. The CDR3 consists of 16 residues.